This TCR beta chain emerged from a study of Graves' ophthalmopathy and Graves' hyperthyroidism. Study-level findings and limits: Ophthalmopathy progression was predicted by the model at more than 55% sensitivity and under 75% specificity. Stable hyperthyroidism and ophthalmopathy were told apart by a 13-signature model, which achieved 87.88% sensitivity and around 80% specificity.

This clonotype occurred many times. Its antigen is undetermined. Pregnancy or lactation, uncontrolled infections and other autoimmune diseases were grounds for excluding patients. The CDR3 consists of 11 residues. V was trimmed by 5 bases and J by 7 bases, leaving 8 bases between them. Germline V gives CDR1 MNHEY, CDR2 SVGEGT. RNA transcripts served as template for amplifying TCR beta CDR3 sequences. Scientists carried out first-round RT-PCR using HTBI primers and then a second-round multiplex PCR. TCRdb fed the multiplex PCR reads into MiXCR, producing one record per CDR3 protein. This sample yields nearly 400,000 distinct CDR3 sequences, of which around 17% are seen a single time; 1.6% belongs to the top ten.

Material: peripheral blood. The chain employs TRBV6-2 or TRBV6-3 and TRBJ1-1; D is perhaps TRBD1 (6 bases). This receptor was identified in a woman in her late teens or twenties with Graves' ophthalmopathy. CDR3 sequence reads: CASSKGGEAFF. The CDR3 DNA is TGTGCCAGCAGTAAGGGGGGTGAAGCTTTCTTT.